This TCR beta chain was observed in a study of molecular identifiers for immune sequencing clone quantification. As for the study in general: RNA from around 18,000 or 91,000 naive CD8 cells was split five ways in replicates, with four sequenced. Findings and caveats of the study: Effector cells had over 99% of their molecules in clones above 20 RNA copies, while naive cells had under 1%.

The CDR3 covers 14 residues. Germline V lookup: CDR1 KGHDR, CDR2 SFDVKD. Trimming stripped 5 bases from V and 5 bases from J, with 12 bases between. Preparation of the bulk TCR libraries relied on previously described methods and listed TCR primers. MiXCR, applied by TCRdb to the PCR reads, yields one record per CDR3 protein. The sample shows 40,000 to 50,000 distinct CDR3 sequences, roughly 19% of them seen only once. This clonotype was recorded at least ten times. Its antigen remains unidentified. Naive CD8 libraries used about 18,000 to 1,100,000 sorted cells and 10%, 30% or 50% RNA. The clonotype originates from a human donor in good health. Some libraries in this study had Jurkat cell RNA spiked in. Sequenced material: naive CD8+ T cells from blood, with Jurkat cell RNA spiked in. The sample's subset: FACS-sorted CD8+CD4-CCR7+CD45RA+ naive T cells. The V call is TRBV24-1, the J call TRBJ2-1; D may match TRBD1 or TRBD2 (6 bases each). This CDR3 is CATSGGGSHNEQFF. CDR3 in DNA: TGTGCCACCAGTGGAGGGGGGAGCCACAATGAGCAGTTCTTC.